Each of the 32 T cell receptor beta chains below was sequenced from the same sample in a study of shared clonotypes between healthy human individuals. Generated by immunoSEQ multiplex PCR, the TCRdb table keeps only in-frame clones and is missing some. The sample lists 950,000 to 1,100,000 clones, roughly 74% occurring once. Sequenced: memory CD4+ T cells from PBMCs. Subset in this sample: CD45RA-negative fraction. The receptors come from a man younger than 35 in good health. Some clones in this sample may be carry-over from other donors' samples.

This clone was seen a single time. The chain couples TRBV11-2 to TRBJ2-7; 7 bases are shared with TRBD2. After removal of 2 bases from V and 6 bases from J, the junction contained 7 bases not matched to a gene. The CDR3 sequence is 14 residues long. Germline V gives CDR1 SGHAT, CDR2 FQNNGV. CDR3 sequence (DNA): TGTGCCAGCAGCTTAATTACGGGGGAGGGCGAGCAGTACTTC. The encoded protein is CASSLITGEGEQYF.

This clone was seen a single time. The chain carries TRBV6-6 and TRBJ2-2; D is uncertain. Germline CDR1 reads MNHNY; CDR2 reads SVGAGI (reference sequence). The CDR3 contains 13 residues. Trimming cost V 1 base and J 6 bases, with 6 bases left between them. CDR3 protein: CASSYFSSGELFF. The CDR3 DNA reads as TGTGCCAGCAGTTACTTTAGCTCCGGGGAGCTGTTTTTT.

V usage is TRBV5-1 and J usage is TRBJ2-1; TRBD2 aligns across 12 bases. V lost 5 bases to trimming and J lost 7 bases; unmatched junction nucleotides: 7. CDR1 is SGHRS, CDR2 YFSETQ, per germline. This CDR3 is 15 amino acids long. The CDR3 nucleotides read TGCGCCAGCAGATCTACGACTAGCGGGGGAAATGAGCAGTTCTTC. It specifies CASRSTTSGGNEQFF.

This chain joins TRBV6-1 and TRBJ1-1; D is perhaps TRBD1 (6 bases). V gave up 5 bases and J gave up 3 bases, with 10 bases separating them. Germline V gives CDR1 MNHNS, CDR2 SASEGT. The CDR3 runs to 13 residues. The CDR3 DNA follows: TGTGCCAGCAGTCAGGGGTGGTACACTGAAGCTTTCTTT. This encodes CASSQGWYTEAFF.

The CDR3 here is CASSPGLANQETQYF. The DNA for the CDR3 is TGTGCCAGCAGCCCGGGACTAGCCAACCAAGAGACCCAGTACTTC. The rearrangement links TRBV7-3 to TRBJ2-5; 9 bases align to TRBD2. Germline V lookup: CDR1 SGHTA, CDR2 FQGTGA. After removal of 5 bases from V and 0 bases from J, the junction contained 4 bases not matched to a gene. This CDR3 spans 15 amino acids.

CDR3 protein: CASSGGQSTDTQYF. The CDR3, as DNA: TGTGCCAGCAGTGGGGGGCAGAGCACAGATACGCAGTATTTT. V usage is TRBV28 and J usage is TRBJ2-3; the D call may be TRBD1 or TRBD2 (6 bases each). CDR1 and CDR2 (germline): MDHEN, SYDVKM. Trimming pared 5 bases from V and 0 bases from J, leaving 9 bases between. This CDR3 has 14 residues.

The chain couples TRBV7-8 to TRBJ1-5; TRBD1 matches 9 bases. The germline V gene encodes CDR1 SGHVS and CDR2 FQNEAQ. V lost 1 base, J lost 1 base, and 2 bases stayed unmatched. This CDR3 comprises 16 residues. This CDR3 is CASSLVGTGSNQPQHF. The CDR3 DNA is TGTGCCAGCAGCTTAGTGGGGACAGGGAGCAATCAGCCCCAGCATTTT.

The gene calls are TRBV30 and TRBJ1-1, with TRBD1 as a possible D gene (5 bases). This CDR3 region has 15 residues. V was clipped by 4 bases and J by 1 base, with 16 bases between them. CDR1 GTSNPN and CDR2 SVGIG come from the germline V gene (reference sequence). The CDR3 DNA is TGTGCCTGGATGCCTACGGGGGTCGGGAACACTGAAGCTTTCTTT. This encodes CAWMPTGVGNTEAFF.

The chain has TRBV6-1 and TRBJ2-7, with a tentative D call TRBD2 (6 bases). The germline CDR1 and CDR2 sequences are MNHNS and SASEGT. This CDR3 is 14 amino acids long. With 8 bases removed from V and 4 bases from J, the gap between germline ends came to 18 bases. The CDR3 nucleotides are TGTGCCAGCCGGAGGACGGGAGAAGGGTACGAGCAGTACTTC. Amino acids: CASRRTGEGYEQYF.

The rearrangement links TRBV28 to TRBJ1-4; D unresolved. The V gene's germline CDR1 is MDHEN and CDR2 SYDVKM. V was shortened by 1 base and J by 1 base, with 7 bases between the two germline ends. CDR3 length: 15 residues. As DNA, the CDR3 is TGTGCCAGCAGTTTATTAAGGCGAACTAATGAAAAACTGTTTTTT. Translating it yields CASSLLRRTNEKLFF.

A few counts support this clone. The chain uses TRBV28 and TRBJ2-5; 11 bases align to TRBD1. The CDR3 has 14 residues. Germline-derived CDR1 and CDR2 are MDHEN and SYDVKM. Trimming cost V 10 bases and J 5 bases; bases outside gene matches: 9. The CDR3 DNA is TGTGCCACTGACGACCGGGACAGGGGGGAGACCCAGTACTTC. Its protein product is CATDDRDRGETQYF. The entire variable domain, with the rest obtained from reference TRBV28 and TRBJ2-5, is as follows: DVKVTQSSRYLVKRTGEKVFLECVQDMDHENMFWYRQDPGLGLRLIYFSYDVKMKEKGDIPEGYSVSREKKERFSLILESASTNQTSMYLCATDDRDRGETQYFGPGTRLLVL.

This clone was seen only once. J is TRBJ2-3 and V is TRBV27; TRBD1 aligns across 11 bases. CDR1 is MNHEY and CDR2 is SMNVEV in the germline V gene (reference sequence). The CDR3 totals 13 residues. The V and J ends lost 4 bases and 9 bases, in that order; junction bases with no gene match: 3. In nucleotides, the CDR3 is TGTGCCAGCAGTTCAAGGACAGGGGGCACGCAGTATTTT. Residues: CASSSRTGGTQYF.

The chain couples TRBV27 to TRBJ2-2; 8 bases are shared with TRBD2. This CDR3 spans 17 amino acids. Germline V lookup: CDR1 MNHEY, CDR2 SMNVEV (reference sequence). V gave up 8 bases and J gave up 5 bases; unmatched junction bases: 16. As DNA, the CDR3 is TGTGCCAGCCCCCTGTACCTGGCGGGAGGCAAAACCGGGGAGCTGTTTTTT. Amino acids: CASPLYLAGGKTGELFF.

This chain uses TRBV15 with TRBJ1-3; D remains ambiguous. This CDR3 has 12 residues. V gave up 1 base and J gave up 6 bases, with 4 bases separating them. Germline V CDR1 and CDR2: LNHNV, YYDKDF (reference sequence). Written as DNA, the CDR3 is TGTGCCACCAGCAGAGCCTCAAACACCATATATTTT. Amino acid sequence: CATSRASNTIYF.

The gene calls are TRBV28 and TRBJ1-2; the D is unclear. V was cut by 2 bases and J by 13 bases, with 11 bases left in between. In germline, CDR1 is MDHEN, CDR2 SYDVKM. CDR3 length equals 11 residues. Written as DNA, the CDR3 is TGTGCCAGCAGTTTAGGCGGCCGGCCCACCTTC. Translating it yields CASSLGGRPTF.

This clone is a singleton in its sample. V usage is TRBV7-8 and J usage is TRBJ1-3; D not resolved. Trimming pared 3 bases from V and 2 bases from J, leaving 14 bases between. The germline V gene has CDR1 SGHVS and CDR2 FQNEAQ. This CDR3 is built from 16 residues. CDR3 region: CASSFRNAGTGNTIYF. The CDR3 DNA reads as TGTGCCAGCAGCTTCAGGAACGCCGGCACTGGAAACACCATATATTTT.

V gene TRBV11-2 combines with J gene TRBJ2-5; D not resolved. Trimming pared 1 base from V and 2 bases from J, leaving 8 bases between. This CDR3 spans 14 amino acids. The germline V gene has CDR1 SGHAT and CDR2 FQNNGV. This CDR3 is CASSLGISQETQYF. The DNA of the CDR3 is TGTGCCAGCAGCTTAGGTATATCTCAAGAGACCCAGTACTTC.

This chain connects TRBV5-1 to TRBJ2-7; the D gene is possibly TRBD2 (6 bases). Trimming shortened V by 5 bases and J by 6 bases, and 12 bases separated the two germline ends. CDR3 length: 12 amino acids. The germline V gene encodes CDR1 SGHRS and CDR2 YFSETQ. The CDR3 here is CASSVQGGEQYF. CDR3 DNA sequence: TGCGCCAGCAGTGTCCAGGGAGGCGAGCAGTACTTC. Looking up the rest from reference TRBV5-1 and TRBJ2-7 gives the full variable domain: KAGVTQTPRYLIKTRGQQVTLSCSPISGHRSVSWYQQTPGQGLQFLFEYFSETQRNKGNFPGRFSGRQFSNSRSEMNVSTLELGDSALYLCASSVQGGEQYFGPGTRLTVT.

V and J are TRBV5-1 and TRBJ2-1, with TRBD1 matching 7 bases. There are 11 residues in the CDR3. J lost 10 bases, V lost 5 bases, and 3 bases had no gene match. CDR1 and CDR2 (germline): SGHRS, YFSETQ. As DNA, the CDR3 is TGCGCCAGCAGGGACAGGACCGAGCAGTTCTTC. Translated, it gives CASRDRTEQFF.

Details on this clone: Other nucleotide sequences from this sample produce the same CDR3. The J gene is TRBJ2-7, the V gene TRBV9; 8 positions match TRBD1. The CDR3 consists of 14 residues. V was clipped by 2 bases and J by 3 bases; unmatched bases: 4. Germline V gene lookup returns CDR1 SGDLS and CDR2 YYNGEE. CDR3 in DNA: TGTGCCAGCAGCGTCGGACAGGGAAACTACGAGCAGTACTTC. It is translated as CASSVGQGNYEQYF.

J is TRBJ2-2 and V is TRBV7-2; weak D call: TRBD1 (6 bases). The germline V and J ends were trimmed by 5 bases and 1 base, with 17 bases remaining between them. The CDR3 is 17 residues long. Germline V gene sequence: CDR1 SGHTA, CDR2 FQGNSA. Here the CDR3 DNA reads TGTGCCAGCAGCCGAAGGGGGAATTCTAAGAACACCGGGGAGCTGTTTTTT. Translated: CASSRRGNSKNTGELFF. Full variable domain (outside the CDR3, taken from reference TRBV7-2 and TRBJ2-2): GAGVSQSPSNKVTEKGKDVELRCDPISGHTALYWYRQSLGQGLEFLIYFQGNSAPDKSGLPSDRFSAERTGGSVSTLTIQRTQQEDSAVYLCASSRRGNSKNTGELFFGEGSRLTVL.

The rearrangement joins TRBV4-2 to TRBJ1-5; no clear D. The germline V and J ends were trimmed by 2 bases and 2 bases, with 13 bases remaining between them. This CDR3 has 16 amino acids. Germline V gene lookup returns CDR1 LGHNA and CDR2 YNFKEQ. The CDR3 loop reads CASSQLTAKGNQPQHF. The CDR3 nucleotides read TGTGCCAGCAGCCAACTCACAGCCAAGGGCAATCAGCCCCAGCATTTT.

On this clone: A read error may explain this, as a much larger clone is one base away. V and J are TRBV19 and TRBJ2-7; unclear D gene. CDR3 length: 13 amino acids. Germline V CDR1 and CDR2: LNHDA, SQIVND (reference sequence). CDR3 region: CAGSIDGRNEQYF. The CDR3 nucleotides are TGTGCCGGTAGTATAGATGGTAGGAACGAGCAGTACTTC. The whole variable domain, remainder taken from reference TRBV19 and TRBJ2-7, is DGGITQSPKYLFRKEGQNVTLSCEQNLNHDAMYWYRQDPGQGLRLIYYSQIVNDFQKGDIAEGYSVSREKKESFPLTVTSAQKNPTAFYLCAGSIDGRNEQYFGPGTRLTVT.

The gene calls are TRBV6-1 and TRBJ1-5; tentatively, D is TRBD1 (6 bases). Germline V gene data show CDR1 as MNHNS and CDR2 as SASEGT. V gave up 2 bases and J gave up 6 bases, with 14 bases separating them. This CDR3 has 15 amino acids. The CDR3 loop is CASSETPGERQPQHF. The DNA for the CDR3 is TGTGCCAGCAGTGAAACTCCAGGGGAGCGTCAGCCCCAGCATTTT.

This chain connects TRBV18 to TRBJ2-7; TRBD1 might be the D (6 bases). Between the trimmed V and J ends, which lost 3 bases and 3 bases, there was a span of 15 bases. The germline V gene has CDR1 KGHSH and CDR2 LQKENI. This CDR3 has 15 amino acids. The CDR3 region is CASSPGQGSFYEQYF. The CDR3 DNA is TGTGCCAGCTCACCGGGGCAGGGGAGTTTCTACGAGCAGTACTTC.

The chain links TRBV28 to TRBJ1-1; D is unclear. The germline V gene encodes CDR1 MDHEN and CDR2 SYDVKM. Between the trimmed V and J ends, which lost 5 bases and 1 base, there was a span of 8 bases. There are 13 residues in the CDR3. CDR3 nucleotide sequence: TGTGCCAGCAGTGGCCAGTGGAACACTGAAGCTTTCTTT. Amino acids: CASSGQWNTEAFF.

CDR3 in amino acids: CAWSPGQIYGYTF. In DNA, the CDR3 is TGTGCCTGGAGTCCGGGACAGATCTATGGCTACACCTTC. The J gene is TRBJ1-2, the V gene TRBV30; 7 nucleotides align to TRBD1. The J segment lost 4 bases and the V segment lost 2 bases, leaving 4 bases of the junction unmatched. Per the germline V gene, CDR1 is GTSNPN and CDR2 is SVGIG (reference sequence). The CDR3 loop spans 13 amino acids.

The chain combines TRBV2 with TRBJ2-2; 7 bases align to TRBD2. V was clipped by 4 bases and J by 6 bases; unmatched bases: 5. Germline values: CDR1 SNHLY, CDR2 FYNNEI. The CDR3 is made up of 14 amino acids. CDR3: CASSAPGGAGELFF. In DNA form, the CDR3 reads TGTGCCAGCAGTGCCCCGGGAGGCGCCGGGGAGCTGTTTTTT.

This chain links TRBV9 with TRBJ1-1; D uncertain. CDR1 is SGDLS and CDR2 is YYNGEE in the germline V gene. The V gene lost 0 bases and the J gene lost 3 bases, with 9 bases spanning the gap. The CDR3 runs to 14 residues. CDR3 region: CASSVGAGDTEAFF. CDR3 in DNA: TGTGCCAGCAGCGTAGGGGCAGGCGACACTGAAGCTTTCTTT.

CDR3 nucleotides: TGTGCCAGCAGCTTAGATGGGGGAGGAATCACCGGGGAGCTGTTTTTT. This sequence encodes CASSLDGGGITGELFF. V is TRBV7-2 and J is TRBJ2-2, with D perhaps matching TRBD2 (6 bases). CDR3 length equals 16 residues. Germline CDR1 reads SGHTA; CDR2 reads FQGNSA. Trimming stripped 1 base from V and 4 bases from J, with 13 bases between.

The chain recombines TRBV7-2 with TRBJ2-1; D not resolved. V was trimmed by 1 base and J by 3 bases, leaving 13 bases between them. Germline V CDR1 and CDR2: SGHTA, FQGNSA. The CDR3 runs to 16 residues. The CDR3 loop is CASSLGSEANYNEQFF. The DNA for the CDR3 is TGTGCCAGCAGCTTAGGTTCCGAGGCCAACTACAATGAGCAGTTCTTC.

This CDR3 is CASSPRLEGLNNGYTF. CDR3 DNA: TGTGCCAGCTCACCACGTTTGGAAGGGTTGAACAATGGCTACACCTTC. This chain uses TRBV18 with TRBJ1-2; D remains ambiguous. This CDR3 is 16 amino acids long. With 1 base removed from V and 6 bases from J, the gap between germline ends came to 18 bases. CDR1 is KGHSH, CDR2 LQKENI, per germline.